The sequence of this T cell receptor beta chain was determined in a study of neurological immune-mediated disorders. Described time point: longitudinal time-point 3. The unsorted libraries were prepared from 2 million PBMCs (stored at -80 C). TCRdb used MiXCR to reprocess the 5' RACE reads, holding one entry per CDR3 protein. The sample includes around 100,000 distinct CDR3 sequences, about 10% of them seen just once. V lost 5 bases and J lost 7; bases outside the gene matches: 7. This CDR3 has 14 amino acids. This clonotype was found many times. V is TRBV12-3 or TRBV12-4 and J is TRBJ1-5, with 8 bases matching TRBD1. The source material was PBMCs. This receptor was taken from a female donor with HTLV-1-associated myelopathy (HAM/TSP). CDR3 coding DNA: TGTGCCAGCAGTAGGACAGGGAACAGGCAGCCCCAGCATTTT. This translates into CASSRTGNRQPQHF.